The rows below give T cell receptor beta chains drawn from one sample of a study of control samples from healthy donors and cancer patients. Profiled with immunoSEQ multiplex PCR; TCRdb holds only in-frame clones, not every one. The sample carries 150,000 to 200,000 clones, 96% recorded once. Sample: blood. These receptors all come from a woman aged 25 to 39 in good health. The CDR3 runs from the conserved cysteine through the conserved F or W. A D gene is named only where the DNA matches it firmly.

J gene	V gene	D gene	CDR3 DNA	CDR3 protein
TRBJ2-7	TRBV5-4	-	TGTGCCAGCAGCTTGGAATCCGGGGTCTACGAGCAGTACTTC	CASSLESGVYEQYF
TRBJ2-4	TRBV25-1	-	TGTGCCAGCAGTGAGGCAGGGGCCAAAAACATTCAGTACTTC	CASSEAGAKNIQYF
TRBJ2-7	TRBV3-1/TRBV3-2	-	TGTGCCAGCAGCCCTAGAGTAGGGGTCCACGAGCAGTACTTC	CASSPRVGVHEQYF
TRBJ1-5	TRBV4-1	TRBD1	TGCGCCAGCAGCCCGACAGGGGACAATCAGCCCCAGCATTTT	CASSPTGDNQPQHF
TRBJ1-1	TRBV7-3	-	TGTGCCAGCAGCGAAGAGCGGGGCACTGAAGCTTTCTTT	CASSEERGTEAFF
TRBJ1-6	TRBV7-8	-	TGTGCCAGCAGCTTAGGAGCCACGGGGTTTCATTCACCCCTCCACTTT	CASSLGATGFHSPLHF
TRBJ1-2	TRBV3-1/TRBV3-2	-	TGTGCCAGCAGCCAACAGGGGAACTATGGCTACACCTTC	CASSQQGNYGYTF
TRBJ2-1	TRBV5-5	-	TGTGCCAGCAGCTCACAAGCTATTGGGCCCGGTCAGGATGAGCAGTTCTTC	CASSSQAIGPGQDEQFF
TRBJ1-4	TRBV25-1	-	TGTGCCAGCAGTGATATGGGCAGGACTAATGAAAAACTGTTTTTT	CASSDMGRTNEKLFF
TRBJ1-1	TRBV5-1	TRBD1	TGCGCCAGCAGCGGAAGGACAGGGTCAACTGAAGCTTTCTTT	CASSGRTGSTEAFF
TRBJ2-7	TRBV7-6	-	TGTGCCAGCAGCTTATCACCGGGAAACTCCTACGAGCAGTACTTC	CASSLSPGNSYEQYF
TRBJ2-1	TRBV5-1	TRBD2	TGCGCCAGCAGCACCGGACTAGCCGACAATGAGCAGTTCTTC	CASSTGLADNEQFF
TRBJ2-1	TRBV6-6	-	TGTGCCAGCAGCACAACCATGGATGAGCAGTTCTTC	CASSTTMDEQFF
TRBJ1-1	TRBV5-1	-	TGCGCCAGCAGCTTGGAAGAGGGGCGGAACACTGAAGCTTTCTTT	CASSLEEGRNTEAFF
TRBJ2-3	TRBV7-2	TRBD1	TGTGCCAGCAGCCCAGGGGGCTTCACAGATACGCAGTATTTT	CASSPGGFTDTQYF
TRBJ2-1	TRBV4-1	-	TGCGCCAGCAGCCAGGCCCCCATCTCAAGCTCCTACAATGAGCAGTTCTTC	CASSQAPISSSYNEQFF
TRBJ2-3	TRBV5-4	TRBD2	TGTGCCAGCAGCTTATTAGCGGGGGTCACAGATACGCAGTATTTT	CASSLLAGVTDTQYF
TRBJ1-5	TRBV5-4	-	TGTGCCAGCAGCTTTAGCAATCAGCCCCAGCATTTT	CASSFSNQPQHF
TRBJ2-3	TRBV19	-	TGTGCCAGTAGTATAGTCGAGGGGATGGATACGCAGTATTTT	CASSIVEGMDTQYF
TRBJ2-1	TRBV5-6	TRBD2	TGTGCCAGCAGCTTGCGGGTTAGCGGGGGGGCGGTTAGGGAGCAGTTCTTC	CASSLRVSGGAVREQFF
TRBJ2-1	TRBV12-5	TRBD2	TGTGCTAGTGGTTTGGACCCTACTAGCGGGAGTGGGAATGAGCAGTTCTTC	CASGLDPTSGSGNEQFF
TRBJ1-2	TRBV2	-	TGTGCCAGCAGTGATCATGGGACCGGCACCTTC	CASSDHGTGTF
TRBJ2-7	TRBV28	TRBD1	TGTGCCAGCAGTGTCATGCCCGGGACAGGGGGCTACGAGCAGTACTTC	CASSVMPGTGGYEQYF
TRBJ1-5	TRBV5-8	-	TGTGCCAGCAGCCCTCTGGACAGCCTAATATCGACCCAGCATTTT	CASSPLDSLISTQHF